These 13 T cell receptor beta chains share one sample of origin, sequenced in a study of shared clonotypes between healthy human individuals. Using immunoSEQ multiplex PCR, the repertoire was profiled, and TCRdb retains in-frame clones only, with some absent. The sample records some 2,500,000 clones, just under 95% being singletons. Sequencing was carried out using naive CD4+ T cells from PBMCs. Subset noted: CD45RA+ positively selected. These receptors were taken from a man aged 18 to 30 in good health. Some clones in this sample may be carry-over from other donors' samples.

Concerning this clone itself: The sample holds other DNA sequences that translate to the same CDR3. The V call is TRBV6-6, the J call TRBJ2-5; the D is unclear. From germline, CDR1 is MNHNY and CDR2 SVGAGI (reference sequence). The length of the CDR3 is 11 residues. V shed 6 bases and J shed 5 bases, with 7 bases lying between them. The DNA of the CDR3 is TGTGCCAGCAGCCCCCGGGAGACCCAGTACTTC. Its translation is CASSPRETQYF.

V is TRBV2 and J is TRBJ2-6; TRBD2 aligns across 12 bases. Per the germline V gene, CDR1 is SNHLY and CDR2 is FYNNEI. The length of the CDR3 is 19 residues. V lost 11 bases and J lost 2; bases outside the gene matches: 16. The CDR3 DNA sequence: TGTGCCGGTTCAGGGGGACGACTAGCGGGAGTACCTGGGGCCAACGTCCTGACTTTC. Its protein product is CAGSGGRLAGVPGANVLTF.

This clone was counted once. This chain connects TRBV29-1 to TRBJ2-3; perhaps TRBD1 as D (6 bases). Between the trimmed V and J ends, which lost 6 bases and 5 bases, there was a span of 9 bases. The CDR3 covers 11 residues. Per germline, CDR1 SQVTM and CDR2 ANQGSEA. CDR3 sequence reads: CSVPGVDTQYF. The DNA for the CDR3 is TGCAGCGTCCCAGGGGTAGATACGCAGTATTTT.

On this clone itself: Other DNA variants within this sample encode the same CDR3. The chain couples TRBV28 to TRBJ2-7, with 8 nucleotides matching TRBD1. Germline trimming cut 2 bases from V and 4 bases from J; bases unmatched to any gene: 1. Germline V gene data show CDR1 as MDHEN and CDR2 as SYDVKM. The CDR3 sequence is 13 residues long. The CDR3 DNA sequence: TGTGCCAGCAGTTTAGGACAGGGATACGAGCAGTACTTC. Its translation: CASSLGQGYEQYF.

V is TRBV7-3 and J is TRBJ2-1, with 8 bases that match TRBD2. V gave up 5 bases and J gave up 0 bases; unmatched junction bases: 6. CDR3 length equals 16 residues. The V gene's germline CDR1 is SGHTA and CDR2 FQGTGA. The CDR3 protein is CASSLSGDGSYNEQFF. CDR3 nucleotides: TGTGCCAGCAGCCTTAGCGGGGATGGCTCCTACAATGAGCAGTTCTTC.

This clone was seen a few times. This rearrangement joins TRBV2 to TRBJ1-1, with D maybe TRBD1 (5 bases). The CDR3 covers 15 residues. The ends were cut back, 6 bases at V and 1 base at J, with 15 bases in the middle. The germline V gene encodes CDR1 SNHLY and CDR2 FYNNEI. The CDR3 sequence is CASRFIPGPNTEAFF. CDR3 DNA sequence: TGTGCCAGCAGATTCATTCCAGGGCCGAACACTGAAGCTTTCTTT. The full variable domain, with the rest looked up from reference TRBV2 and TRBJ1-1, is EPEVTQTPSHQVTQMGQEVILRCVPISNHLYFYWYRQILGQKVEFLVSFYNNEISEKSEIFDDQFSVERPDGSNFTLKIRSTKLEDSAMYFCASRFIPGPNTEAFFGQGTRLTVV.

V is TRBV5-1 and J is TRBJ2-3, with D maybe TRBD1 (6 bases). V lost 0 bases and J 3 bases, leaving 14 bases between the germline ends. From germline, CDR1 is SGHRS and CDR2 YFSETQ. The CDR3 is 16 residues long. In DNA, the CDR3 is TGCGCCAGCAGCTTGGAAGGGGGTTTGGGGACAGATACGCAGTATTTT. This sequence encodes CASSLEGGLGTDTQYF.

The chain combines TRBV19 with TRBJ1-1; D unresolved. The germline V gene has CDR1 LNHDA and CDR2 SQIVND (reference sequence). The CDR3 length is 15 residues. With 3 bases removed from V and 6 bases from J, the gap between germline ends came to 17 bases. CDR3 nucleotides: TGTGCCAGTAGTATTTATTTCGAGCGGGTGTCTGAAGCTTTCTTT. This gives the protein CASSIYFERVSEAFF.

The chain employs TRBV2 and TRBJ2-2; 7 nucleotides align to TRBD1. In germline, CDR1 is SNHLY, CDR2 FYNNEI. Unmatched junction bases numbered 7, after V lost 8 bases and J lost 1 base. This CDR3 has 15 residues. The DNA for the CDR3 is TGTGCCAGCTCACGTAACAGGGGGAACACCGGGGAGCTGTTTTTT. Translation: CASSRNRGNTGELFF.

The chain recombines TRBV30 with TRBJ1-4, with D unclear. Germline V CDR1 and CDR2: GTSNPN, SVGIG (reference sequence). The CDR3 totals 13 residues. Trimming pared 3 bases from V and 7 bases from J, leaving 12 bases between. CDR3 DNA sequence: TGTGCCTGGAGAATGTCTGGGTCTGAAAAACTGTTTTTT. This codes for CAWRMSGSEKLFF.

The chain joins TRBV27 to TRBJ2-5, with D tentatively TRBD1 (5 bases). The CDR3 length is 14 residues. Germline CDR1 MNHEY, CDR2 SMNVEV (reference sequence). V was trimmed by 6 bases and J by 5 bases, leaving 16 bases between them. In DNA, the CDR3 is TGTGCCAGCAGGCTGGGCAGGGTGGGGGAGACCCAGTACTTC. Translating gives CASRLGRVGETQYF.

This sequence joins TRBV28 and TRBJ1-2; a weak D match, TRBD1 (6 bases). The CDR3 consists of 14 residues. Germline lookup yields CDR1 MDHEN and CDR2 SYDVKM. Trimming stripped 6 bases from V and 1 base from J, with 12 bases between. The CDR3 is CASRGGRYNYGYTF. In nucleotides, the CDR3 is TGTGCCAGCAGGGGGGGCAGATATAACTATGGCTACACCTTC.

This chain uses TRBV20-1 with TRBJ2-5; D gene uncertain. Per germline, CDR1 DFQATT and CDR2 SNEGSKA (reference sequence). This CDR3 spans 11 amino acids. V was cut by 1 base and J by 5 bases, with 5 bases left in between. DNA for the CDR3: TGCAGTGCTAGAGTTACGGAGACCCAGTACTTC. This encodes CSARVTETQYF.